The sequence of this TCR beta chain was determined in a study of cytomegalovirus exposure and HLA in healthy donors. Notes on the study in general: In presence/absence analyses, roughly uniform sequencing depth across donors was assumed. Sequencing probably produced one cluster of sequence variants that were highly shared. After further analysis at a later stage, roughly 16,000 TCR beta sequences were associated with HLA alleles at 0.05 false discovery rate. In a later analysis, TCR beta V- and J-gene trimming showed a link to a missense DCLRE1C variant.

A remark on this clone: Antigen unknown.

V dropped 9 bases and J dropped 8 bases, with 10 bases sitting between them. The CDR3 consists of 10 residues. The PCR employed 60 Vbeta primers together with 13 Jbeta primers. TCRdb's table, derived via immunoSEQ multiplex PCR, lists solely in-frame clones and lacks some. The sample lists 63,000 or so clones, around 74% seen once, with about a fifth in the top ten. This TCR derives from a woman aged 25-40 years in good health and CMV-seropositive. Sequenced: PBMCs. The rearrangement uses TRBV23-1 and TRBJ1-1; D ambiguous. TRBV23-1 has ORF status, its function being uncertain. The chain's CDR3 is CARLDGEAFF. CDR3 DNA: TGCGCCAGGCTCGACGGGGAAGCTTTCTTT.